This TCR beta chain was obtained from a study of OX40 agonist ivuxolimab in advanced cancers. Turning to the study itself: Those enrolled were 80% to 85% male, with a mean age of approximately 60 years and ages from roughly 20 to 85. Prior anti-PD-1, anti-PD-L1 or anti-CTLA-4 therapy was allowed; 40% had some.

Only one count was recorded for this clone. The antigen remains undetermined. The data were produced by immunoSEQ multiplex PCR, yet TCRdb's version contains in-frame clones alone and is incomplete. The table includes about 26,000 clones, more than 80% detected once. Findings and limits, study-wide: Undetermined was the antigen specificity of the expanded peripheral T cells. At 0.1 to 3.0 mg/kg, CD4+ and CD8+ blood T cells expanded clonally by week 6.

CDR1 and CDR2 (germline): ENHRY, SYGVKD. This CDR3 is 16 amino acids long. V is TRBV10-3 and J is TRBJ2-5; 8 nucleotides line up with TRBD2. The closer fit of TRBJ2-7 to the DNA end suggests the J call may be wrong. The sample consisted of CD4+ or CD8+ T cells sorted from blood, taken in a trial of the OX40 agonist ivuxolimab. The TCR originated in an adult with an advanced solid tumor such as melanoma, head and neck, liver or kidney cancer. CDR3 DNA: TGTGCCATCAGTGACCGCCGGGAGGGCTTACTCTACGAGCAGTACTTC. Protein: CAISDRREGLLYEQYF.